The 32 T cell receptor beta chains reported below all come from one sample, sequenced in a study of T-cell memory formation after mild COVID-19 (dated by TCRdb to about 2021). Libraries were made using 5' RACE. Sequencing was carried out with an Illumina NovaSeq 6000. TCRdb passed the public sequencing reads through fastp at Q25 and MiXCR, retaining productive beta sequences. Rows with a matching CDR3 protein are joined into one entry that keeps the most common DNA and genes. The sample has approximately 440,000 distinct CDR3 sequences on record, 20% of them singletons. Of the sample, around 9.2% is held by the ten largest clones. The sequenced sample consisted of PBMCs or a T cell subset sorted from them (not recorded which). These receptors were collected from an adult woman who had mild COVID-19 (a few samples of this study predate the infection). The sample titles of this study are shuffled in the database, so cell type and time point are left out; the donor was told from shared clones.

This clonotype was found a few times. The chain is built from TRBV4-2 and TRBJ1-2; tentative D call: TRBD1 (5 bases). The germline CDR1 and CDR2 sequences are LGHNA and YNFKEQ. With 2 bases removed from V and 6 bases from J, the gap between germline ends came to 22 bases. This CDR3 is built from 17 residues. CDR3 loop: CASSQNRDSYGINGYTF. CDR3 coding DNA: TGTGCCAGCAGCCAAAATAGAGACAGCTACGGGATTAATGGCTACACCTTC.

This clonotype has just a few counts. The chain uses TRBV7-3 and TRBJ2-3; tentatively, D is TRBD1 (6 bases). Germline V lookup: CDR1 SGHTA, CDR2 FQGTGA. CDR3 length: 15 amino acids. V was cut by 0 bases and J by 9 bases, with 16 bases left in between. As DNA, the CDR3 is TGTGCCAGCAGCTTAACAACAGGGTGGGTGGACACGCAGTATTTT. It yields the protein CASSLTTGWVDTQYF. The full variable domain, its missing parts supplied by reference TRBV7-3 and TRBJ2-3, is GAGVSQTPSNKVTEKGKYVELRCDPISGHTALYWYRQSLGQGPEFLIYFQGTGAADDSGLPNDRFFAVRPEGSVSTLKIQRTERGDSAVYLCASSLTTGWVDTQYFGPGTRLTVL.

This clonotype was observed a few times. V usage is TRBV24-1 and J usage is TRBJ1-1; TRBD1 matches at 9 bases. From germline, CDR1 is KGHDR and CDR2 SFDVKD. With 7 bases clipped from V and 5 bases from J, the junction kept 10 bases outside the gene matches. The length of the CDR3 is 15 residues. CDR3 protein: CATRTWPDRGTEAFF. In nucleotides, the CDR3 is TGTGCCACCAGAACCTGGCCCGACAGGGGGACTGAAGCTTTCTTT.

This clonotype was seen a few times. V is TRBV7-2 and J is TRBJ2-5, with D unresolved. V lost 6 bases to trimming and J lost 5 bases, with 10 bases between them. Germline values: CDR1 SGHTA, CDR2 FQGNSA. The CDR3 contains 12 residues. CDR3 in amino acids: CASRNVGETQYF. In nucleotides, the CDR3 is TGTGCCAGCAGAAATGTAGGGGAGACCCAGTACTTC.

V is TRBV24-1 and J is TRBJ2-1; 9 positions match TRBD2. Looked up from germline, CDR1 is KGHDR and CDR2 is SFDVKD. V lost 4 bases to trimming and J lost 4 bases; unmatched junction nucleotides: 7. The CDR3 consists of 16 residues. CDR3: CATSDIAGAKYNEQFF. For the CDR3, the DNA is TGTGCCACCAGTGACATAGCGGGAGCGAAGTACAATGAGCAGTTCTTC.

In nucleotides, the CDR3 is TGTGCCAGCAGCTTGGGACAGGACCATGGCTACACCTTC. Its translation is CASSLGQDHGYTF. V gene TRBV7-9 combines with J gene TRBJ1-2; 8 nucleotides line up with TRBD1. This CDR3 is built from 13 residues. Trimming removed 3 bases from V and 6 bases from J; junction bases left unmatched: 3. Germline lookup yields CDR1 SEHNR and CDR2 FQNEAQ (reference sequence).

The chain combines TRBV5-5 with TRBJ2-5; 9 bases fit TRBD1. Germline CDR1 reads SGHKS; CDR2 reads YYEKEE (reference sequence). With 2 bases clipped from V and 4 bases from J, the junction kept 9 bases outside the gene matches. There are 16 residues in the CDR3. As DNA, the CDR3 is TGTGCCAGCAGCTTTGTGCTACAGGGGGCCCGAGAGACCCAGTACTTC. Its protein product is CASSFVLQGARETQYF.

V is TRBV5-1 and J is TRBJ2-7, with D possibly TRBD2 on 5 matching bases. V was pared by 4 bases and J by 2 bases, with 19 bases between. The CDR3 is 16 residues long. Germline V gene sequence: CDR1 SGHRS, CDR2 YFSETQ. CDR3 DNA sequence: TGCGCCAGCAGCCGGGGTGGTCCGGTTACAGCCTACGAGCAGTACTTC. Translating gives CASSRGGPVTAYEQYF. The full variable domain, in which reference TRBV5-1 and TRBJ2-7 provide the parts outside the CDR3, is KAGVTQTPRYLIKTRGQQVTLSCSPISGHRSVSWYQQTPGQGLQFLFEYFSETQRNKGNFPGRFSGRQFSNSRSEMNVSTLELGDSALYLCASSRGGPVTAYEQYFGPGTRLTVT.

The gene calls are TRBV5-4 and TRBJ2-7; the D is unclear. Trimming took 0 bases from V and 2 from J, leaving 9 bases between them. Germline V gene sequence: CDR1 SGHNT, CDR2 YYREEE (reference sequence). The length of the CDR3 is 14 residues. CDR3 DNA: TGTGCCAGCAGCTTGGTTAGCAGCACCTACGAGCAGTACTTC. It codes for CASSLVSSTYEQYF.

The CDR3 sequence: CASSFWGLAGVPSYNEQFF. The CDR3 bases are TGTGCCAGCAGTTTTTGGGGTCTAGCGGGAGTTCCCTCCTACAATGAGCAGTTCTTC. J is TRBJ2-1 and V is TRBV12-3 or TRBV12-4; TRBD2 aligns across 10 bases. With V trimmed by 3 bases and J by 0 bases, 11 bases remained unmatched. The length of the CDR3 is 19 residues.

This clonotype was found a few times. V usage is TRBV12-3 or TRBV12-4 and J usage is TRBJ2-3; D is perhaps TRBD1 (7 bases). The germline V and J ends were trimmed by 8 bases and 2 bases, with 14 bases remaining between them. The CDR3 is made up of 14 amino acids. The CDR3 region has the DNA TGTGCCAGCTTTCAGGGGGGCTTCACAGATACGCAGTATTTT. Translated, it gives CASFQGGFTDTQYF.

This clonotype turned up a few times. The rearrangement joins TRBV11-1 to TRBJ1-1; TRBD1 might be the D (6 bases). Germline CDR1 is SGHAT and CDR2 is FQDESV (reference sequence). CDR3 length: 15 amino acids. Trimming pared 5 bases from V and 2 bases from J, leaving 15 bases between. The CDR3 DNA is TGTGCCAGCAGCGTGCAACCGGACAGCAACACTGAAGCTTTCTTT. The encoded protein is CASSVQPDSNTEAFF.

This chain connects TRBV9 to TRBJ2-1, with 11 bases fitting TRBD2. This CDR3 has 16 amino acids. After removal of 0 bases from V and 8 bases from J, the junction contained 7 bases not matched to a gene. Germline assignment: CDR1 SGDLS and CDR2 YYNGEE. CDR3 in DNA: TGTGCCAGCAGCGTAGGACTAGCGGGATATAGCCATGAGCAGTTCTTC. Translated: CASSVGLAGYSHEQFF.

The CDR3 reads CASSQELAGRSDEQFF. In DNA, the CDR3 is TGCGCCAGCAGCCAAGAGCTAGCGGGTCGATCCGATGAGCAGTTCTTC. The rearrangement links TRBV4-3 to TRBJ2-1; 8 bases map to TRBD2. CDR3 length: 16 amino acids. V lost 0 bases and J lost 8; bases outside the gene matches: 9. Per germline, CDR1 LGHNA and CDR2 YSLEER.

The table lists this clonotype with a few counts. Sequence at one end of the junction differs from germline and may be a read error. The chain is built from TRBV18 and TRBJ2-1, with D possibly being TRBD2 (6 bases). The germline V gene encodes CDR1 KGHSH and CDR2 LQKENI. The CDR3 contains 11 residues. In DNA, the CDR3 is TGTGCCAGCTCACTACCGGGACTCCAAATCTTC. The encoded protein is CASSLPGLQIF.

CDR3 DNA: TGTGCCAGCAGCCAGGTCCGGACTGCTAGGAATGAGCAGTTCTTC. Translation gives CASSQVRTARNEQFF. The V and J genes are TRBV3-1 and TRBJ2-1, with D perhaps matching TRBD2 (5 bases). Between the trimmed V and J ends, which lost 3 bases and 7 bases, there was a span of 16 bases. Per germline, CDR1 LGHDT and CDR2 YNNKEL (reference sequence). The CDR3 is made up of 15 amino acids.

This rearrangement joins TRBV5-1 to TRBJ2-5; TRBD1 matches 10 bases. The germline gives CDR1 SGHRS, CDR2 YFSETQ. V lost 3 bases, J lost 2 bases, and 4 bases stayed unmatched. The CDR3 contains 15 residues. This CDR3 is CASSYGQGDQETQYF. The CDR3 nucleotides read TGCGCCAGCAGCTATGGACAGGGGGATCAAGAGACCCAGTACTTC.

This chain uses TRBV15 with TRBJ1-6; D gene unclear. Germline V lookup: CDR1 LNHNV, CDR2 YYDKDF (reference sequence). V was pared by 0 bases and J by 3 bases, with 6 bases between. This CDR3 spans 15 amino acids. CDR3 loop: CATSRDRNYNSPLHF. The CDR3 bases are TGTGCCACCAGCAGAGACAGGAACTATAATTCACCCCTCCACTTT.

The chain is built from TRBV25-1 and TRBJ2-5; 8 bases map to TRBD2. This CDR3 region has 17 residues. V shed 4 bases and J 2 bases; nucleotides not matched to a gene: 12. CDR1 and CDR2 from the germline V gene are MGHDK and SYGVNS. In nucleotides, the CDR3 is TGTGCCAGCAGTGCTTGGGTAGCTAGCGGGCTTCAAGAGACCCAGTACTTC. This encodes CASSAWVASGLQETQYF.

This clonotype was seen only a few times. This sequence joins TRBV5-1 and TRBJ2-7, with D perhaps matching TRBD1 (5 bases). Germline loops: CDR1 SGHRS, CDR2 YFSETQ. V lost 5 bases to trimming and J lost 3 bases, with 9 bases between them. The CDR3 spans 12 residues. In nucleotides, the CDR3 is TGCGCCAGCAGTTATAGGGGCTACGAGCAGTACTTC. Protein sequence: CASSYRGYEQYF. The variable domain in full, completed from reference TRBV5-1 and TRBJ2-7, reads KAGVTQTPRYLIKTRGQQVTLSCSPISGHRSVSWYQQTPGQGLQFLFEYFSETQRNKGNFPGRFSGRQFSNSRSEMNVSTLELGDSALYLCASSYRGYEQYFGPGTRLTVT.

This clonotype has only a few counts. CDR3 DNA: TGTGCCAGCAGCCGTCCCAACAGGGGGGGGTACGAGCAGTACTTC. It is translated as CASSRPNRGGYEQYF. The chain joins TRBV6-1 to TRBJ2-7; possible D gene TRBD1, 8 bases. CDR3 length equals 15 residues. Germline values: CDR1 MNHNS, CDR2 SASEGT. Between the trimmed V and J ends, which lost 6 bases and 4 bases, there was a span of 19 bases.

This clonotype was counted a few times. CDR3 region: CATSRVEGGSETQYF. The CDR3 DNA is TGTGCCACCAGCAGAGTGGAAGGGGGCAGCGAGACCCAGTACTTC. The V call is TRBV15, the J call TRBJ2-5, with 7 positions matching TRBD1. Germline CDR1 reads LNHNV; CDR2 reads YYDKDF (reference sequence). The CDR3 consists of 15 residues. With V trimmed by 1 base and J by 5 bases, 7 bases remained unmatched.

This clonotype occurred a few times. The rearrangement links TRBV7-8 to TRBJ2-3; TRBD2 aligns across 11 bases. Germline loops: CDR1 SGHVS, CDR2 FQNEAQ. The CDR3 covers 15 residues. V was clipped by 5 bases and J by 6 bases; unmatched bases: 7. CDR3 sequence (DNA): TGTGCCAGCAGCCTAATAGCGGGGGGGCGGGATACGCAGTATTTT. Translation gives CASSLIAGGRDTQYF. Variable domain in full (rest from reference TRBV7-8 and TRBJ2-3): GAGVSQSPRYKVAKRGQDVALRCDPISGHVSLFWYQQALGQGPEFLTYFQNEAQLDKSGLPSDRFFAERPEGSVSTLKIQRTQQEDSAVYLCASSLIAGGRDTQYFGPGTRLTVL.

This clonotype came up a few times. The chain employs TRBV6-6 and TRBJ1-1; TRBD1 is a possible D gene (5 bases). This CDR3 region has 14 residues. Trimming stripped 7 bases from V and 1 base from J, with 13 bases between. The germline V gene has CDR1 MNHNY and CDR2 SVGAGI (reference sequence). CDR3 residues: CASIRGHPNTEAFF. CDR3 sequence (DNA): TGTGCCAGCATCCGAGGACACCCGAACACTGAAGCTTTCTTT.

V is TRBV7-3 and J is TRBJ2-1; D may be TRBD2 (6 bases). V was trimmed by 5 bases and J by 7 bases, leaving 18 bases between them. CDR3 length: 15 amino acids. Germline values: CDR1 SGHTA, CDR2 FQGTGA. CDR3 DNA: TGTGCCAGCAGCCTCGGGACTTGGGTTGGGAATGAGCAGTTCTTC. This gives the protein CASSLGTWVGNEQFF.

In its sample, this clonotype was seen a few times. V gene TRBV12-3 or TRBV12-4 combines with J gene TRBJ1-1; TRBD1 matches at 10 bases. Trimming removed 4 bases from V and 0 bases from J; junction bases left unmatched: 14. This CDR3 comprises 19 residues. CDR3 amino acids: CASSSPLGQGEAMNTEAFF. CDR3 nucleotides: TGTGCCAGCAGTTCGCCTTTAGGACAGGGGGAGGCCATGAACACTGAAGCTTTCTTT.

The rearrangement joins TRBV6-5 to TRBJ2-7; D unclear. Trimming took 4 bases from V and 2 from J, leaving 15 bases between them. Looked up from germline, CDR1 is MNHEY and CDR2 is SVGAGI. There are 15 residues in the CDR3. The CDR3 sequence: CASSSIPEFAYEQYF. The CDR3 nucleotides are TGTGCCAGCAGTTCGATACCGGAATTCGCCTACGAGCAGTACTTC.

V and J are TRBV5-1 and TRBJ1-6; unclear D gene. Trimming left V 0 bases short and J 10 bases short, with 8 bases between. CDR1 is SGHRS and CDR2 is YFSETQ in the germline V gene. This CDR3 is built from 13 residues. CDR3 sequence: CASSLGARSPLHF. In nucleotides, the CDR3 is TGCGCCAGCAGCTTGGGGGCGCGGTCACCCCTCCACTTT.

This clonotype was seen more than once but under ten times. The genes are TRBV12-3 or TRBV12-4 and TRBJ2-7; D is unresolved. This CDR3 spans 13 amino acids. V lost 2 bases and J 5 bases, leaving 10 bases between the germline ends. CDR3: CASSLLGSNEQYF. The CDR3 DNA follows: TGTGCCAGCAGTTTACTGGGCAGTAACGAGCAGTACTTC.

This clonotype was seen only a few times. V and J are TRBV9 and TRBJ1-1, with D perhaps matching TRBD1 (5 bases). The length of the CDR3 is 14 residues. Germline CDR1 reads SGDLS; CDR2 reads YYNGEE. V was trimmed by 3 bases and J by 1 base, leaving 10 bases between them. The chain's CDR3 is CASSATVSNTEAFF. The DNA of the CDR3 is TGTGCCAGCAGCGCGACAGTTTCGAACACTGAAGCTTTCTTT.

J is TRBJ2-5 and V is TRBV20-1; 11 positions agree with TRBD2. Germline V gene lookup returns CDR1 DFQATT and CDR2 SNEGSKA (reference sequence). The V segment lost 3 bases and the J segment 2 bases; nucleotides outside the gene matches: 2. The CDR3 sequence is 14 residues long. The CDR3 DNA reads TGCAGTGCTAGTGGGACTAGCGGTCAAGAGACCCAGTACTTC. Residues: CSASGTSGQETQYF.

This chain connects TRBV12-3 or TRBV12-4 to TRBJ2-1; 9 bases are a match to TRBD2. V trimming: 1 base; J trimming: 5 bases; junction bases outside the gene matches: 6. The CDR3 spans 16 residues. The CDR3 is CASSLGGTSRDNEQFF. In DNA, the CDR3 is TGTGCCAGCAGTTTAGGGGGGACTAGCAGAGACAATGAGCAGTTCTTC.